This T cell receptor beta chain was identified in a study of beta chain features in type 1 diabetes (dated by TCRdb to between 2018 and 2020). For context, the study as a whole: Mean age, gender distribution, total cell number and subset yield were not different between patients and healthy donors. Whereas all 30 or so donors provided naive and central memory subsets, regulatory and stem cell-like memory subsets were isolated from just 8 patients and roughly 8 healthy donors. In the study, recently diagnosed type 1 diabetes patients and matched healthy donors were compared on the TCRB repertoires of their sorted circulating CD4+ T cell subsets. Across all samples, about 110 million sorted cells were examined, and cell number per subset correlated strongly with RNA yield.

The CDR3 runs 15 amino acids, cysteine and phenylalanine included. Kept here is only the CDR3 DNA, which spans 45 bases and is read in frame from base 1. V is shortened by 0 bases, J by 0 bases, and the region joining them spans 7 bases. Per the germline V gene, LGHNA is the CDR1 and YNFKEQ is the CDR2. Study-wide findings and limitations: Only small numbers of individuals were included in the HLA sub-analyses, which left unresolved whether HLA type had any influence on TCRB rearrangement. PCR might favor shorter templates, but patient and control samples were amplified and corrected together, so any skew would affect both groups equally. Patients with type 1 diabetes made fewer insertions and deleted more nucleotides at VDJ recombination sites, implying thymic rearrangement abnormalities. Type 1 diabetes patients showed a moderate but significant shortening of TCRB CDR3 length in all four CD4+ subsets. Naive, central memory and regulatory TCRB repertoires appeared more similar among patients than among healthy donors. Because cDNA was sequenced instead of genomic DNA, highly expressing activated cells could be over-represented, though the groups showed no difference in activation or CD3 levels.

A single peripheral blood draw of approximately 100 mL on average was collected from each donor into heparinised tubes. A BD FACSAria II and a panel including CD45RO, CCR7, CD25, CD127, CD95 and CD27 were used to sort naive, central memory, regulatory and stem cell-like memory CD4+ T cells. A purity above 98% was achieved for all sorted populations. PBMCs were separated immediately by Lymphoprep density gradient centrifugation and were stained directly, without being cultured. So that batch effects would be minimized, each experiment stained and sorted samples in pairs, pairing one healthy donor with one patient. The entire amount of isolated RNA was reverse transcribed using the High Capacity cDNA Reverse Transcription Kit, so the sequenced TCRB transcripts were expressed ones. Deep immunoSEQ sequencing was performed on naive, central memory and regulatory T cell samples, with an average of around 3.4 million total reads per sample. After sorted cells were lysed in RLT buffer, RNA was extracted with DNase-treated RNeasy Micro or Mini kits, with the choice depending on cell number. Each cell subset was processed separately to prevent cross-contamination, with patient and healthy donor samples processed together. TCRB sequences were amplified from cDNA with the immunoSEQ multiplex PCR, producing 87-bp fragments spanning the CDR3 region. The amplicons were sequenced using the Illumina HiSeq platform. As for the original processing: Synthetic template baselines were used to correct PCR bias computationally, reads within Hamming distance 2 were collapsed, and singletons that could not be merged were discarded. By aligning reads against IMGT, V, D and J genes, CDR3 length, and insertions or deletions at six rearrangement sites were assigned. Within each subset, clonotype counts were normalized to sorted cell number, after which true diversity and Gini coefficients were computed with the tcR R package. The overlap coefficient, calculated on TCRB nucleotide sequences, was used to quantify repertoire sharing. As a proxy for the pre-selection repertoire, out-of-frame TCRB sequences from naive cells were analyzed. The table comes from immuneACCESS by way of TCRdb, which keeps in-frame sequences with V and J called. Part of the clones is missing from these tables; in studies checked, under half for an unresolved V gene and the rest for unknown reasons. V and J calls plus clone size are reproduced from that table; the DNA served to infer D and trimming. The sample has around 400,000 clones on record, roughly 12% of them singletons. Of the sample, less than 0.02% is held by the ten largest clones.

In its sample, this clone was seen a few times. This receptor's antigen is unknown. No quality values exist for individual bases; no much larger clone is one base distant. Sequencing used naive CD4+ T cells from blood. The cell subset or site label corresponds to: true naive CD4+ T cells. This receptor was identified in a young man in good health. The chain is assembled from TRBV4-2 and TRBJ2-3, and perhaps TRBD2 as D gene, on 5 matching bases. The DNA reads TGTGCCAGCAGCCAAGATTCGGGGAGCACAGATACGCAGTATTTT. It translates as CASSQDSGSTDTQYF.